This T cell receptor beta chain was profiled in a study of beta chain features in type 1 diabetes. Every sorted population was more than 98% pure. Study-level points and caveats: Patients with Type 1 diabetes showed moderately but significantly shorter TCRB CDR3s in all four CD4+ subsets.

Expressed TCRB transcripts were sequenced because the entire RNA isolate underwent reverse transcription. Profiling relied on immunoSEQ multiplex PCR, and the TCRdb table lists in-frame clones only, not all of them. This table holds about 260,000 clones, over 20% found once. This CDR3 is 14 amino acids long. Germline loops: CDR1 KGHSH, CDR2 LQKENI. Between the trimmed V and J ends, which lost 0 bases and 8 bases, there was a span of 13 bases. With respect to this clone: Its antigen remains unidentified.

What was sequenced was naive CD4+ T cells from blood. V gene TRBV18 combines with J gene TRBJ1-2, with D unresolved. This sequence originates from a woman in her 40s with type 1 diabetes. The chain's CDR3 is CASSPPGDERGYTF. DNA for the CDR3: TGTGCCAGCTCACCACCGGGCGACGAGCGGGGCTACACCTTC.